The text below deals with one T cell receptor (beta chain). After removal of 0 bases from V and 4 bases from J, the junction contained 8 bases not matched to a gene. The CDR3 loop spans 17 amino acids. The V gene's germline CDR1 is ENHRY and CDR2 SYGVKD. At least 5.5 micrograms of total RNA were extracted per sample. The sample belongs to a study of blood T cells in healthy people across ages. Primers used in a second PCR of about 6 to 11 cycles were a sample-barcoded 5' primer and a J-beta primer mix. TCRdb passed the 5' RACE reads through MiXCR, listing each CDR3 protein once. The sample includes roughly 1,800,000 distinct CDR3 sequences, about 50% of them seen just once.

Sample: blood. The receptor comes from a woman aged 40-49 years in good health. The chain is built from TRBV10-3 and TRBJ2-1, with TRBD2 matching over 8 bases. CDR3 amino acids: CAISESFGGGKYNEQFF. The CDR3 DNA follows: TGTGCCATCAGTGAGTCATTTGGCGGGGGGAAATACAATGAGCAGTTCTTC.